This TCR beta chain was captured by sequencing in a study of blood T cell repertoires in COVID-19. V shed 8 bases, J shed 5 bases, and the junction held 10 bases outside the gene matches. The CDR3 spans 15 residues. CDR1 and CDR2 from the germline V gene are MNHEY and SVGAGI. Original handling: It was from reference gene primer amplification that nucleated cell counts were estimated. Data came from immunoSEQ multiplex PCR; TCRdb stores just in-frame clones and leaves some out. V and J calls and clone size are as listed in that table; D and trimming were resolved from the DNA. Of 100,000 to 130,000 clones in the sample, around 90% were seen once.

The material sequenced was peripheral blood. The sequence derives from a man in his forties with active or convalescent COVID-19. This rearrangement joins TRBV6-5 to TRBJ2-5, with 11 positions matching TRBD2. DNA for the CDR3: TGTGCCAGCGTCGTACTAGCGGGAGTGGGGGAGACCCAGTACTTC. This gives the protein CASVVLAGVGETQYF.